One sample yielded the 10 T cell receptor beta chains listed below, sequenced in a study of identical twins. TCRdb re-derived calls from the 5' RACE reads in MiXCR, one entry per CDR3 protein. The sample lists nearly 250,000 distinct CDR3 sequences, about 7% occurring once. Separately, the same data were catalogued under a study of yellow fever vaccine responses in identical twins.

The sequenced material came from memory (CD45RO+) T cells sorted from blood. These TCRs come from a woman aged 18 to 35 in good health.

The rearrangement joins TRBV7-6 to TRBJ2-5; the match to TRBD1 covers 8 bases. J was trimmed by 5 bases and V by 4 bases; bases with no gene match: 9. Germline CDR1 reads SGHVS; CDR2 reads FNYEAQ. The CDR3 covers 15 residues. The CDR3 protein is CASSSMDRVGETQYF. CDR3 DNA: TGTGCCAGCAGCTCAATGGACAGGGTGGGGGAGACCCAGTACTTC.

This clonotype was seen at least ten times. The J gene is TRBJ2-2, the V gene TRBV5-5; D possibly corresponds to TRBD1 (6 bases). This CDR3 has 14 amino acids. The V and J ends lost 3 bases and 5 bases respectively, with 11 bases between them. From germline, CDR1 is SGHKS and CDR2 YYEKEE (reference sequence). CDR3 DNA sequence: TGTGCCAGCAGCTCCAATCAGGGGACCGGGGAGCTGTTTTTT. It codes for CASSSNQGTGELFF.

The chain couples TRBV24-1 to TRBJ2-7, with TRBD2 as a possible D gene (7 bases). Germline V gene data show CDR1 as KGHDR and CDR2 as SFDVKD. The CDR3 spans 15 residues. The ends were cut back, 3 bases at V and 2 bases at J, with 13 bases in the middle. Here the CDR3 reads CATSDKAGATYEQYF. CDR3 nucleotides: TGTGCCACCAGTGATAAGGCGGGGGCTACCTACGAGCAGTACTTC.

In this sample, this clonotype turned up a few times. This sequence joins TRBV5-1 and TRBJ2-2; D gene uncertain. The CDR3 loop spans 15 amino acids. V gave up 0 bases and J gave up 0 bases, with 6 bases separating them. The germline V gene encodes CDR1 SGHRS and CDR2 YFSETQ. The CDR3 protein is CASSLGASNTGELFF. The CDR3 region has the DNA TGCGCCAGCAGCTTGGGCGCCTCGAACACCGGGGAGCTGTTTTTT.

This clonotype was seen a handful of times. The chain links TRBV27 to TRBJ1-3, with a weak D call TRBD1 (5 bases). The CDR3 contains 14 residues. V dropped 8 bases and J dropped 0 bases, with 11 bases sitting between them. Per germline, CDR1 MNHEY and CDR2 SMNVEV (reference sequence). Here the CDR3 DNA reads TGTGCCAGCCGGAGGGGATCCTCTGGAAACACCATATATTTT. Translation: CASRRGSSGNTIYF.

There are a few counts of this clonotype. The CDR3 loop reads CASRPSGSGTDTQYF. CDR3 nucleotides: TGTGCCAGCAGGCCTAGCGGGAGCGGCACAGATACGCAGTATTTT. The chain combines TRBV6-1 with TRBJ2-3, with 10 bases that match TRBD2. V shed 6 bases, J shed 1 base, and the junction held 4 bases outside the gene matches. This CDR3 has 15 residues. Looked up from germline, CDR1 is MNHNS and CDR2 is SASEGT.

This clonotype was picked up a small number of times. J is TRBJ1-1 and V is TRBV5-5, with TRBD1 identical over 7 bases. After removal of 4 bases from V and 1 base from J, the junction contained 10 bases not matched to a gene. In germline, CDR1 is SGHKS, CDR2 YYEKEE (reference sequence). The CDR3 length is 16 residues. The CDR3 protein is CASSTTPTGKNTEAFF. The DNA of the CDR3 is TGTGCCAGCAGCACAACGCCGACAGGGAAGAACACTGAAGCTTTCTTT.

This clonotype has just a few counts. CDR3 amino acids: CASSYREVGEKLFF. CDR3 coding DNA: TGTGCCAGCAGTTATAGGGAAGTAGGTGAAAAACTGTTTTTT. The chain has TRBV6-5 and TRBJ1-4; no firm D call. The CDR3 is 14 residues long. Germline V gives CDR1 MNHEY, CDR2 SVGAGI. Trimming shortened V by 3 bases and J by 7 bases, and 12 bases separated the two germline ends.

This clonotype was found many times. The J gene is TRBJ2-1, the V gene TRBV5-1, with 7 positions matching TRBD2. This CDR3 comprises 14 residues. Germline V gene data show CDR1 as SGHRS and CDR2 as YFSETQ. With V trimmed by 1 base and J by 5 bases, 3 bases remained unmatched. CDR3 sequence: CASSLPGGNNEQFF. The CDR3 bases are TGCGCCAGCAGCTTGCCGGGGGGTAACAATGAGCAGTTCTTC.

This chain uses TRBV6-1 with TRBJ2-7; TRBD2 matches 9 bases. The CDR3 extends over 14 amino acids. V was pared by 4 bases and J by 2 bases, with 3 bases of the junction left unmatched. Germline V lookup: CDR1 MNHNS, CDR2 SASEGT. The CDR3 sequence: CASSGLAETYEQYF. CDR3 in DNA: TGTGCCAGCAGTGGACTAGCGGAGACCTACGAGCAGTACTTC.